These 2 T cell receptor beta chains originate from one sample sequenced in a study of T cell repertoires in cytomegalovirus infection. TCRdb fed the reads into MiXCR, producing one record per CDR3 protein. The sample contains about 770,000 distinct CDR3 sequences, roughly 29% of which appear only once. These receptors' targets are unknown. This specimen was cultured CD8+ T cells from PBMCs, taken from culture after CMV antigen stimulation. Receptor source: a human donor in good health (CMV status not recorded). Some clones in this sample may be carry-over from other donors' samples.

This clonotype was detected a few times. The gene calls are TRBV7-9 and TRBJ1-2; 7 positions agree with TRBD1. The CDR3 is 13 residues long. V lost 5 bases to trimming and J lost 4 bases; unmatched junction nucleotides: 4. Germline V gives CDR1 SEHNR, CDR2 FQNEAQ (reference sequence). In DNA form, the CDR3 reads TGTGCCAGCAGCAACAGGGGAACCTATGGCTACACCTTC. It is translated as CASSNRGTYGYTF.

This clonotype has a handful of counts. The J gene is TRBJ2-1, the V gene TRBV10-3; tentative D call: TRBD2 (6 bases). The CDR3 is made up of 15 amino acids. V was clipped by 10 bases and J by 0 bases, with 16 bases between them. CDR1 is ENHRY and CDR2 is SYGVKD in the germline V gene. CDR3 amino acids: CATRDSSSSYNEQFF. CDR3 nucleotides: TGTGCCACGAGGGACTCTTCGAGCTCCTACAATGAGCAGTTCTTC.